The 9 T cell receptor beta chains below all came from one sample that was sequenced in a study of T cell responses to AZD1222 COVID-19 vaccine. Measured with immunoSEQ multiplex PCR; TCRdb has only the in-frame clones, and not every one. The table records approximately 150,000 clones, around 90% of them present only once. The material sequenced was peripheral blood, taken 28 days after the second AZD1222 dose. The receptor set was obtained from an adult who received the AZD1222 COVID-19 vaccine.

The chain joins TRBV19 to TRBJ1-3; the D is unclear. Trimming left V 7 bases short and J 2 bases short, with 9 bases between. Germline CDR1 reads LNHDA; CDR2 reads SQIVND (reference sequence). This CDR3 has 13 amino acids. In nucleotides, the CDR3 is TGTGCCAGTACACCAAGACCTGGAAACACCATATATTTT. This codes for CASTPRPGNTIYF.

The chain joins TRBV12-3 or TRBV12-4 to TRBJ1-1; perhaps TRBD1 as D (5 bases). The CDR3 loop spans 13 amino acids. V was clipped by 3 bases and J by 5 bases, with 10 bases between them. The CDR3 coding sequence is TGTGCCAGCAGTTTTTCTCGGGGGACTGAAGCTTTCTTT. Translated, it gives CASSFSRGTEAFF.

The rearrangement links TRBV5-1 to TRBJ1-1, with TRBD1 identical over 7 bases. Germline trimming cut 4 bases from V and 9 bases from J; bases unmatched to any gene: 15. The CDR3 contains 15 residues. Germline V gene lookup returns CDR1 SGHRS and CDR2 YFSETQ. This chain's CDR3 is CASSPQGQSTRKAFF. The CDR3 DNA reads as TGCGCCAGCAGCCCCCAGGGACAGTCTACGCGGAAAGCTTTCTTT.

Only one count was recorded for this clone. The chain employs TRBV7-9 and TRBJ1-4, with no clear D. The germline V gene has CDR1 SEHNR and CDR2 FQNEAQ (reference sequence). Trimming left V 3 bases short and J 0 bases short, with 8 bases between. The CDR3 runs to 15 residues. This CDR3 reads CASSFKSTTNEKLFF. The CDR3 nucleotides are TGTGCCAGCAGCTTTAAGAGTACAACTAATGAAAAACTGTTTTTT.

The V and J genes are TRBV4-2 and TRBJ2-7; D may match TRBD1 or TRBD2 (6 bases each). V shed 2 bases and J shed 5 bases, with 16 bases lying between them. Germline V lookup: CDR1 LGHNA, CDR2 YNFKEQ. The CDR3 has 15 amino acids. The CDR3 coding sequence is TGTGCCAGCAGCCAAAGCCGCGGAGGGGGACACGAGCAGTACTTC. Its protein product is CASSQSRGGGHEQYF.

V gene TRBV7-2 combines with J gene TRBJ2-7; the D gene could be TRBD1 or TRBD2 (6 bases each). The CDR3 is 14 amino acids. Germline CDR1 reads SGHTA; CDR2 reads FQGNSA. V gave up 5 bases and J gave up 0 bases, with 11 bases separating them. Written as DNA, the CDR3 is TGTGCCAGCAGCCAAGGGGGGATCTCCTACGAGCAGTACTTC. This sequence encodes CASSQGGISYEQYF. Full variable domain (missing parts from reference TRBV7-2 and TRBJ2-7): GAGVSQSPSNKVTEKGKDVELRCDPISGHTALYWYRQSLGQGLEFLIYFQGNSAPDKSGLPSDRFSAERTGGSVSTLTIQRTQQEDSAVYLCASSQGGISYEQYFGPGTRLTVT.

The sample holds one count of this clone. V usage is TRBV9 and J usage is TRBJ2-5, with D uncertain. The CDR3 has 12 residues. The V end lost 5 bases, the J end lost 5 bases, and 10 bases lay between the germline ends. Germline V lookup: CDR1 SGDLS, CDR2 YYNGEE. The CDR3 loop is CASSATGETQYF. CDR3 coding DNA: TGTGCCAGCAGTGCAACCGGGGAGACCCAGTACTTC.

The chain recombines TRBV6-1 with TRBJ1-2, with 10 positions matching TRBD1. From germline, CDR1 is MNHNS and CDR2 SASEGT. This CDR3 is 18 amino acids long. V lost 2 bases, J lost 4 bases, and 13 bases stayed unmatched. CDR3: CASSELPPGTGVSYGYTF. In DNA, the CDR3 is TGTGCCAGCAGTGAACTCCCCCCGGGGACAGGGGTATCCTATGGCTACACCTTC.

The chain recombines TRBV7-8 with TRBJ2-1; TRBD2 is a possible D gene (6 bases). Trimming left V 7 bases short and J 6 bases short, with 16 bases between. Germline lookup yields CDR1 SGHVS and CDR2 FQNEAQ. The CDR3 has 14 residues. CDR3 loop: CASTEVGGSNEQFF. Written as DNA, the CDR3 is TGTGCCAGCACTGAAGTCGGGGGTTCCAATGAGCAGTTCTTC. Full variable domain (missing parts from reference TRBV7-8 and TRBJ2-1): GAGVSQSPRYKVAKRGQDVALRCDPISGHVSLFWYQQALGQGPEFLTYFQNEAQLDKSGLPSDRFFAERPEGSVSTLKIQRTQQEDSAVYLCASTEVGGSNEQFFGPGTRLTVL.